This TCR beta chain was recorded in a study of glioma-infiltrating T cells after dendritic cell vaccination. Measured with immunoSEQ multiplex PCR; TCRdb has only the in-frame clones, and not every one. This table has some 60,000 clones, about 80% appearing once. The V end lost 8 bases, the J end lost 4 bases, and 18 bases lay between the germline ends. The CDR3 totals 14 residues. Germline V gene sequence: CDR1 SEHNR, CDR2 FQNEAQ (reference sequence). Time point noted: after dendritic cell vaccination, including at tumor progression/relapse. None of the glioblastoma patients had an isocitrate dehydrogenase mutation.

The clonotype was recovered from a human donor with glioblastoma. V is TRBV7-9 and J is TRBJ2-7; possibly TRBD1 for D (6 bases). The sequencing here drew on blood, taken after dendritic cell vaccination. The CDR3 sequence: CASLVGVRGYEQYF. CDR3 nucleotides: TGTGCCAGCCTGGTTGGGGTCAGGGGTTACGAGCAGTACTTC. Supplemented by reference TRBV7-9 and TRBJ2-7, the full variable domain reads DTGVSQNPRHKITKRGQNVTFRCDPISEHNRLYWYRQTLGQGPEFLTYFQNEAQLEKSRLLSDRFSAERPKGSFSTLEIQRTEQGDSAMYLCASLVGVRGYEQYFGPGTRLTVT.